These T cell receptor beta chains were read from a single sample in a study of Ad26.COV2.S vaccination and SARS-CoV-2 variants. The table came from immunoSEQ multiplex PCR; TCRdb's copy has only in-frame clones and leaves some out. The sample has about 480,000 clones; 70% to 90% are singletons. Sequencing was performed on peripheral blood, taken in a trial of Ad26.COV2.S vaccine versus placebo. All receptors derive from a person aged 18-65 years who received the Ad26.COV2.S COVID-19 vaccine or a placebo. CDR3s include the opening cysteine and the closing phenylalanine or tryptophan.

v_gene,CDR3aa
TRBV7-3,CASSPFGGVRANTEAFF
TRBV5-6,CASSSLGQGAYEQYF
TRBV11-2,CASNNLGGLSYNEQFF
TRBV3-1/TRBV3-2,CASSPSGGAYEQYF
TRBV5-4,CASSQPGPSTYEQYF
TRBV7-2,CASSHRDYYNEQFF
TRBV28,CAIDPLTGTANYGYTF
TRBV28,CASSQIQGRAFF
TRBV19,CASINVGGYTEAFF
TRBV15,CATSRTRTGIVAQHF
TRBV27,CASSSAPFLAEAFF
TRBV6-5,CASSWTSGSINEQYF
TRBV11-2,CASSLERGQGWETQYF
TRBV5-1,CASSLAVTTGELFF
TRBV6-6,CASRHLSGPTNTEAFF
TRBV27,CASSRRTGTTSSNYGYTF
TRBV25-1,CASSEDSGRYNEQFF
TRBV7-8,CASSLARDTQYF
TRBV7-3,CASSFGSFTYNEQFF
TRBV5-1,CASSPGLAGTGELFF
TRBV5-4,CASSSEVQAHYGYTF
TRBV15,CATSRERGDQETQYF
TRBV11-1,CASSRTSGSMETQYF
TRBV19,CASSRDREVFITQYF
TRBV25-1,CASRDGDQPQHF
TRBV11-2,CASSFGSGTGAFF
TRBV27,CASISRGGIYNEQFF
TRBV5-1,CASSLRQDTDTQYF
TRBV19,CASSTSPVPGNEQFF
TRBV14,CASSQDLGYEQYF
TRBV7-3,CASSFSASNQPQHF
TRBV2,CASSPDWPSTDTQYF
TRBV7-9,CASSLQSGWNTEAFF
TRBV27,CASFPGTGGLNTEAFF
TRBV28,CASSLMGADSYEQYF
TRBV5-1,CASSSQYTEAFF
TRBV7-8,CASSLVGVLETQYF
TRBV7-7,CASSRTAGRDEQFF
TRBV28,CASSPSTGVNTEAFF
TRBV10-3,CAISEGTVGQPQHF
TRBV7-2,CASSFSSGSYEQYF
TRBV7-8,CASSLVEHNTEAFF
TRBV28,CASSLLQGAGYTF
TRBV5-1,CASSQTTGARGYTF
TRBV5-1,CASRMGLGDTDTQYF
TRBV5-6,CASSYATNEKLFF
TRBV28,CASSPTSGSPFPGEQYF
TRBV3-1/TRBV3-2,CASSRAGGETQYF